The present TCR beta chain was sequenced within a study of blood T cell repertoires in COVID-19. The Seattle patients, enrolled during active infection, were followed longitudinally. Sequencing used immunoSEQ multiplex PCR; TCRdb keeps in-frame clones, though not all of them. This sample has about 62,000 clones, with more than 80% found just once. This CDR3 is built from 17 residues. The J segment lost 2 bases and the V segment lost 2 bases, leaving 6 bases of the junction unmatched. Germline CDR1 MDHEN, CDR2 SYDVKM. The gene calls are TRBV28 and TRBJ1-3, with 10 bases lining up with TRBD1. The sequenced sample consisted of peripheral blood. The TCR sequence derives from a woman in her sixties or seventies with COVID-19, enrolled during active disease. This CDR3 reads CASSLPFDRGPGNTIYF. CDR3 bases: TGTGCCAGCAGTTTACCCTTTGACAGGGGGCCTGGAAACACCATATATTTT. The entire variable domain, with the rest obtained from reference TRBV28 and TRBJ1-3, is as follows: DVKVTQSSRYLVKRTGEKVFLECVQDMDHENMFWYRQDPGLGLRLIYFSYDVKMKEKGDIPEGYSVSREKKERFSLILESASTNQTSMYLCASSLPFDRGPGNTIYFGEGSWLTVV.